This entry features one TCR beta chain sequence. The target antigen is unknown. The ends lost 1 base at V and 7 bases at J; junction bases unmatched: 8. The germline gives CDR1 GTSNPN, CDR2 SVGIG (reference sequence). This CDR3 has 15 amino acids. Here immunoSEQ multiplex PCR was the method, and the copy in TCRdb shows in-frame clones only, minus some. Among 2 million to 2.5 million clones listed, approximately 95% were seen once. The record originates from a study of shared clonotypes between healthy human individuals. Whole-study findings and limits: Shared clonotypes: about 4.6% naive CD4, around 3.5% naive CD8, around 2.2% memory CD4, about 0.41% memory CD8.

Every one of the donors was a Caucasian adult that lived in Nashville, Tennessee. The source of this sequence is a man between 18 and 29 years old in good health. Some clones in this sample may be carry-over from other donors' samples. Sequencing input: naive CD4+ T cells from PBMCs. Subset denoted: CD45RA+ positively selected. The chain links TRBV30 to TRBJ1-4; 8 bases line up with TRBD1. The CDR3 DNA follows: TGTGCCTGGAGTGCCGTGACAGGGGACGGTGAAAAACTGTTTTTT. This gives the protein CAWSAVTGDGEKLFF.